A single sample is the source of the 18 T cell receptor beta chains below, sequenced in a study of T cell repertoires in cytomegalovirus infection. The antigens these receptors bind are not known. Via MiXCR, TCRdb re-called the reads, giving one row per CDR3 protein. The sample shows around 300,000 distinct CDR3 sequences, approximately 22% of them seen only once. The specimen was cultured PBMCs, collected from culture after CMV antigen stimulation. These TCRs come from a human donor in good health (CMV status not recorded). Some clones in this sample may be carry-over from other donors' samples.

This clonotype was seen repeatedly, ten times or more. This chain connects TRBV7-2 to TRBJ2-3; D remains ambiguous. Germline assignment: CDR1 SGHTA and CDR2 FQGNSA. CDR3 length: 15 residues. V lost 6 bases, J lost 1 base, and 14 bases lay in between. CDR3 bases: TGTGCCAGCAGTTTTACCAGCCGGGGCACAGATACGCAGTATTTT. Protein: CASSFTSRGTDTQYF. Full variable domain (remainder filled in from reference TRBV7-2 and TRBJ2-3): GAGVSQSPSNKVTEKGKDVELRCDPISGHTALYWYRQSLGQGLEFLIYFQGNSAPDKSGLPSDRFSAERTGGSVSTLTIQRTQQEDSAVYLCASSFTSRGTDTQYFGPGTRLTVL.

This clonotype has ten or more counts. The chain carries TRBV28 and TRBJ1-1, with D possibly being TRBD1 (6 bases). Trimming removed 2 bases at V and 5 bases at J, with 15 bases between. Germline CDR1 MDHEN, CDR2 SYDVKM. The CDR3 sequence is 15 residues long. The CDR3 DNA is TGTGCCAGCAGTTTAGGGGGGGCGAGAGTAACTGAAGCTTTCTTT. Protein: CASSLGGARVTEAFF.

V and J are TRBV19 and TRBJ2-1; 13 bases fit TRBD2. Trimming cost V 7 bases and J 4 bases; bases outside gene matches: 4. Germline CDR1 is LNHDA and CDR2 is SQIVND (reference sequence). The CDR3 runs to 15 residues. The CDR3 nucleotides read TGTGCCAGTACTAAACTAGCGGGAGGGTACAATGAGCAGTTCTTC. Amino acids: CASTKLAGGYNEQFF.

CDR3 protein: CASSPQGYSNQPQHF. DNA for the CDR3: TGTGCCAGCAGCCCCCAGGGGTATAGCAATCAGCCCCAGCATTTT. V usage is TRBV27 and J usage is TRBJ1-5, with D possibly being TRBD1 (6 bases). The CDR3 spans 15 residues. Per the germline V gene, CDR1 is MNHEY and CDR2 is SMNVEV (reference sequence). V was shortened by 6 bases and J by 0 bases, with 12 bases between the two germline ends.

The rearrangement joins TRBV12-5 to TRBJ2-2; 8 nucleotides agree with TRBD2. V shed 0 bases and J 7 bases; nucleotides not matched to a gene: 7. This CDR3 has 16 residues. CDR1 LGHNT and CDR2 FRNRAP come from the germline V gene. This CDR3 is CASGLVLGRAVGELFF. The CDR3 DNA reads as TGTGCTAGTGGTTTGGTACTCGGGAGGGCCGTCGGGGAGCTGTTTTTT.

This clonotype showed up just once. This sequence may be a read error, since a much larger clone differs from it by one base. This rearrangement joins TRBV7-6 to TRBJ2-1; the D gene is possibly TRBD2 (5 bases). Germline lookup yields CDR1 SGHVS and CDR2 FNYEAQ. The length of the CDR3 is 14 residues. CDR3 DNA: TGTGCCAACAGCCCTCTAACTAGCTACAATGAGCAGTTCTTC. As protein: CANSPLTSYNEQFF. Using reference TRBV7-6 and TRBJ2-1 for the parts outside the CDR3, the full variable domain is GAGVSQSPRYKVTKRGQDVALRCDPISGHVSLYWYRQALGQGPEFLTYFNYEAQQDKSGLPNDRFSAERPEGSISTLTIQRTEQRDSAMYRCANSPLTSYNEQFFGPGTRLTVL.

This chain connects TRBV4-3 to TRBJ2-7, with TRBD2 matching over 10 bases. V was pared by 0 bases and J by 5 bases, with 13 bases of the junction left unmatched. Germline CDR1 is LGHNA and CDR2 is YSLEER. The CDR3 length is 18 residues. CDR3 protein: CASSQDEPGLAQVHEQYF. CDR3 nucleotides: TGCGCCAGCAGCCAAGATGAGCCGGGACTAGCGCAGGTCCACGAGCAGTACTTC.

In this sample, this clonotype turned up once. V usage is TRBV19 and J usage is TRBJ1-5; maybe TRBD1 (6 bases). The V gene lost 3 bases and the J gene lost 7 bases, with 13 bases spanning the gap. The CDR3 totals 14 residues. The germline gives CDR1 LNHDA, CDR2 SQIVND (reference sequence). The CDR3 loop is CASSIGGLGQPQHF. In DNA form, the CDR3 reads TGTGCCAGTAGTATTGGGGGCTTGGGACAGCCCCAGCATTTT.

The sample holds a few counts of this clonotype. The chain is built from TRBV5-1 and TRBJ2-2; D tentatively reads TRBD1 or TRBD2 (6 bases each). Germline V gene sequence: CDR1 SGHRS, CDR2 YFSETQ. The CDR3 sequence is 16 residues long. The germline V and J ends were trimmed by 0 bases and 7 bases, with 16 bases remaining between them. The CDR3 reads CASSLGPGGAGGELFF. As DNA, the CDR3 is TGCGCCAGCAGCTTGGGACCCGGGGGCGCCGGCGGGGAGCTGTTTTTT.

The chain is built from TRBV6-5 and TRBJ1-3, with 8 positions matching TRBD1. Germline trimming cut 6 bases from V and 2 bases from J; bases unmatched to any gene: 3. CDR1 MNHEY and CDR2 SVGAGI come from the germline V gene. This CDR3 has 14 amino acids. Here the CDR3 reads CASRAQGAGNTIYF. CDR3 DNA sequence: TGTGCCAGCAGAGCACAGGGGGCTGGAAACACCATATATTTT.

This clonotype was found a few times. This chain connects TRBV28 to TRBJ1-2; D may be TRBD1 (6 bases). The CDR3 extends over 18 amino acids. With 4 bases removed from V and 5 bases from J, the gap between germline ends came to 26 bases. In germline, CDR1 is MDHEN, CDR2 SYDVKM. CDR3 region: CASSSPRGQLRVRYGYTF. For the CDR3, the DNA is TGTGCCAGCAGTTCACCTCGGGGGCAACTAAGGGTTCGGTATGGCTACACCTTC.

The V gene is TRBV19, the J gene TRBJ2-1; 13 positions match TRBD2. The germline gives CDR1 LNHDA, CDR2 SQIVND (reference sequence). This CDR3 is built from 17 residues. The V and J ends lost 3 bases and 3 bases, in that order; junction bases with no gene match: 5. This chain's CDR3 is CASSIGLAGVVYNEQFF. The CDR3, as DNA: TGTGCCAGTAGTATCGGACTAGCGGGAGTGGTCTACAATGAGCAGTTCTTC.

This clonotype occurred a few times. The rearrangement joins TRBV7-2 to TRBJ1-2; D unclear. The germline gives CDR1 SGHTA, CDR2 FQGNSA. This CDR3 has 14 amino acids. Between the trimmed V and J ends, which lost 2 bases and 0 bases, there was a span of 7 bases. The DNA for the CDR3 is TGTGCCAGCAGCTTAAGGACGCCTAACTATGGCTACACCTTC. It specifies CASSLRTPNYGYTF.

The rearrangement uses TRBV19 and TRBJ2-3; D possibly corresponds to TRBD2 (5 bases). Trimming left V 3 bases short and J 2 bases short, with 18 bases between. CDR3 length: 17 amino acids. Germline assignment: CDR1 LNHDA and CDR2 SQIVND (reference sequence). The CDR3 sequence is CASSIGPPYRDTDTQYF. CDR3 nucleotide sequence: TGTGCCAGTAGTATCGGACCCCCTTACCGGGACACAGATACGCAGTATTTT.

This clonotype was counted a few times. The V call is TRBV27, the J call TRBJ2-7, with 8 bases identical to TRBD2. Germline CDR1 is MNHEY and CDR2 is SMNVEV (reference sequence). J was trimmed by 8 bases and V by 4 bases; bases with no gene match: 13. This CDR3 comprises 15 residues. The CDR3 nucleotides read TGTGCCAGCAGTTCCCCAGGTGCGGGAGGCTGGAAGCAGTACTTC. Its protein is CASSSPGAGGWKQYF.

The J gene is TRBJ2-7, the V gene TRBV6-2 or TRBV6-3; D not certain. Per the germline V gene, CDR1 is MNHEY and CDR2 is SVGEGT. V was trimmed by 6 bases and J by 6 bases, leaving 18 bases between them. The CDR3 extends over 14 amino acids. CDR3 in amino acids: CASRSPRSRAEQYF. For the CDR3, the DNA is TGTGCCAGCAGATCCCCCCGTTCTAGGGCCGAGCAGTACTTC.

The genes are TRBV20-1 and TRBJ2-1; TRBD2 aligns across 8 bases. V shed 6 bases, J shed 0 bases, and the junction held 7 bases outside the gene matches. CDR1 and CDR2 from the germline V gene are DFQATT and SNEGSKA (reference sequence). CDR3 length equals 15 residues. The CDR3 coding sequence is TGCAGTGCGCCGATAGCGGGAACCTCCTACAATGAGCAGTTCTTC. Protein sequence: CSAPIAGTSYNEQFF.

There are a few counts of this clonotype. The chain uses TRBV4-3 and TRBJ1-1, with TRBD1 as a possible D gene (6 bases). With 4 bases removed from V and 2 bases from J, the gap between germline ends came to 14 bases. The germline V gene encodes CDR1 LGHNA and CDR2 YSLEER. The length of the CDR3 is 15 residues. The CDR3 nucleotides are TGCGCCAGCAGCCCGGGGGACAACAGTAACACTGAAGCTTTCTTT. It encodes CASSPGDNSNTEAFF.